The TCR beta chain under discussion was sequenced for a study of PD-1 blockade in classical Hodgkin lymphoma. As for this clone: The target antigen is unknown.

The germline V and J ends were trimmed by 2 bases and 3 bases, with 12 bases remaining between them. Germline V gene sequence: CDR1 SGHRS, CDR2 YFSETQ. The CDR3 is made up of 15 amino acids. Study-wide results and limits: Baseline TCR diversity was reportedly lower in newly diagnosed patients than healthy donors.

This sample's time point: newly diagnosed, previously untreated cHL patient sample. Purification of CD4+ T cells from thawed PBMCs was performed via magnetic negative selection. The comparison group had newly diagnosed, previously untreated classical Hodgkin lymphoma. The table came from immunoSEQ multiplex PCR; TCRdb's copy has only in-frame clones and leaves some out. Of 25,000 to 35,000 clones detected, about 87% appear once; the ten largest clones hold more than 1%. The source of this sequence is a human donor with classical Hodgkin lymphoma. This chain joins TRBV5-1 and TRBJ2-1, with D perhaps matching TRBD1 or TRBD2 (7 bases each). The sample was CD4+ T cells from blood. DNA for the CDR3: TGCGCCAGCAGCTTCCAGGGGGGGGACTACAATGAGCAGTTCTTC. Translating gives CASSFQGGDYNEQFF. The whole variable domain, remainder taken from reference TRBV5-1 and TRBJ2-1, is KAGVTQTPRYLIKTRGQQVTLSCSPISGHRSVSWYQQTPGQGLQFLFEYFSETQRNKGNFPGRFSGRQFSNSRSEMNVSTLELGDSALYLCASSFQGGDYNEQFFGPGTRLTVL.